This T cell receptor beta chain was recorded in a study of T cell responses to AZD1222 COVID-19 vaccine. Broader study findings: The study found vaccine-associated CD4 TCRs spanning spike, dominant at 160-218 and 743-854.

This CDR3 comprises 14 residues. V lost 2 bases, J lost 5 bases, and 12 bases lay in between. Germline CDR1 reads MNHEY; CDR2 reads SVGAGI. Data came from immunoSEQ multiplex PCR; TCRdb stores just in-frame clones and leaves some out. In the table there are tens of thousands of clones, around 82% of which are singletons. As concerns this clone: No antigen is known for it.

V and J are TRBV6-5 and TRBJ2-5; no definite D call. The clonotype was recovered from an adult who received the AZD1222 COVID-19 vaccine. The sample was peripheral blood, taken 28 days after the second AZD1222 dose. The CDR3 DNA reads TGTGCCAGCAGTTACGCCGAGAATACCGAGACCCAGTACTTC. Protein sequence: CASSYAENTETQYF.